This TCR beta chain originates from a study of cytomegalovirus exposure and HLA in healthy donors. About the study: Unique TCRs numbering roughly 85 million, obtained from HLA-typed donors, made up an early data release.

This clone has more than one count but fewer than ten. Its antigen is not identified. Trimming left V 3 bases short and J 8 bases short, with 10 bases between. The CDR3 consists of 13 residues. Germline lookup yields CDR1 MDHEN and CDR2 SYDVKM. The PCR ran on 60 Vbeta and 13 Jbeta primers. Sequenced by immunoSEQ multiplex PCR; TCRdb stores in-frame clones only, minus some. The table has 180,000 or so clones, around 81% seen once. Study-level results: According to a later analysis, donors in an Asian-associated ancestry cluster reportedly had fewer N-insertions than the roughly 720-donor mean. Reports described diagnosis of cytomegalovirus status by the classifier as highly specific and sensitive. In a later analysis, specific HLA alleles were associated with 15,000 to 20,000 TCR beta sequences at a 0.05 false discovery rate.

The chain combines TRBV28 with TRBJ1-4; no clear D gene. The specimen was PBMCs. The clonotype was recovered from a woman in her thirties in good health and CMV-seropositive. DNA for the CDR3: TGTGCCAGCAGTTTTGGGAGGGTCGAAAAACTGTTTTTT. It yields the protein CASSFGRVEKLFF.